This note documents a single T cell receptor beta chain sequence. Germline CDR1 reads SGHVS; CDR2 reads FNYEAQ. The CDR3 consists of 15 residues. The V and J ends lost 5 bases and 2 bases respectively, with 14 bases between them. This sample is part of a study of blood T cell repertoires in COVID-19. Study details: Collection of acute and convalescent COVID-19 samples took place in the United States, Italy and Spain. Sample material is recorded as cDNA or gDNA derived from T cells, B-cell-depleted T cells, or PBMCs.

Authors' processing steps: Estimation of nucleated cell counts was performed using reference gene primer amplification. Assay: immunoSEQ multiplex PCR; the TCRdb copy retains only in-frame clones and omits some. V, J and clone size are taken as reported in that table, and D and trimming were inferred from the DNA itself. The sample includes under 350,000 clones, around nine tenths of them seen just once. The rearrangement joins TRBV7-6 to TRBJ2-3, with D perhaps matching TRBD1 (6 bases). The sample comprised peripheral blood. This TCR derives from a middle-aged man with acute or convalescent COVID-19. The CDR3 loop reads CASSLAGDNTDTQYF. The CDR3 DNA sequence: TGTGCCAGCAGCCTGGCAGGGGACAACACAGATACGCAGTATTTT. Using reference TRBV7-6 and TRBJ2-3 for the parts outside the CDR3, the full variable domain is GAGVSQSPRYKVTKRGQDVALRCDPISGHVSLYWYRQALGQGPEFLTYFNYEAQQDKSGLPNDRFSAERPEGSISTLTIQRTEQRDSAMYRCASSLAGDNTDTQYFGPGTRLTVL.